This is a list of T cell receptor beta chains from one sample in a study of CD8 T cells in cerebrospinal fluid in Alzheimer's disease. TCRdb reprocessed the 10x single-cell sequencing reads and keeps a single row for each CDR3 protein, giving no DNA. The sample spans 1,200 to 1,500 distinct CDR3 sequences; the ten largest clones claim roughly 5.1%. Material for sequencing was cerebrospinal fluid. The origin of the receptors is a human donor with Alzheimer's disease. Each CDR3 is given with its conserved first and last residue. Expanded clones are given a class, and other clones once, few, many or no size at all.

V,J,size,CDR3
TRBV7-8,TRBJ2-1,medium-sized,CASVARNEQFF
TRBV20-1,TRBJ2-7,medium-sized,CSAQISGYLTHEQYF
TRBV6-5,TRBJ2-7,large,CASSYSTSEQYF
TRBV4-1,TRBJ2-5,large,CASSPGETQYF
TRBV3-1,TRBJ2-5,medium-sized,CASSPPGAGETQYF
TRBV3-1,TRBJ2-7,medium-sized,CASSPPGASYEQYF
TRBV20-1,TRBJ2-2,.,CSAPRAGGNTGELFF
TRBV5-5,TRBJ2-7,large,CASSSRGQGIEQYF
TRBV10-3,TRBJ2-4,large,CAIRKEGARIQYF
TRBV7-6,TRBJ2-3,large,CASSRSGGAGDTQYF
TRBV18,TRBJ2-7,medium-sized,CASSRAGASYEQYF
TRBV12-3/TRBV12-4,TRBJ2-1,.,CASSFRLAGKTEQFF
TRBV10-2,TRBJ2-5,large,CASLDVEETQYF
TRBV4-2,TRBJ2-2,medium-sized,CASSLTGSNTGELFF
TRBV20-1,TRBJ1-2,medium-sized,CSARVLRDLNYGYTF
TRBV7-2,TRBJ1-2,medium-sized,CASSFQRYGYTF
TRBV7-9,TRBJ2-7,large,CASSLGTSGSYEQYF
TRBV29-1,TRBJ1-2,medium-sized,CSVAGTNKKGGYTF
TRBV30,TRBJ1-2,medium-sized,CAWSAQGYGYTF
TRBV7-9,TRBJ2-1,large,CASSLDVAEQFF
TRBV9,TRBJ2-5,medium-sized,CASSLGTGGVPQYF
TRBV20-1,TRBJ2-5,.,CSARDPLSETQYF
TRBV11-3,TRBJ2-5,medium-sized,CASSLGLAGGQETQYF
TRBV6-2/TRBV6-3,TRBJ1-1,medium-sized,CASTNRVLDPRTETFF
TRBV12-5,TRBJ2-7,medium-sized,CASARDFSYEQYF
TRBV3-1,TRBJ2-7,medium-sized,CASSHQAHRGRFHEQYF
TRBV20-1,TRBJ1-5,large,CSALAGTAGKRPQHF
TRBV2,TRBJ2-1,medium-sized,CASMYGGRAYNEQFF
TRBV2,TRBJ1-1,medium-sized,CASSEGGYGNTEAFF
TRBV7-8,TRBJ1-3,large,CASSLRPQQGPGNTIYF
TRBV12-3/TRBV12-4,TRBJ2-1,large,CASRAGQHNEQFF
TRBV5-1,TRBJ2-7,medium-sized,CASSVGLVIYEQYF
TRBV20-1,TRBJ2-4,large,CSARDLGAGLGYF
TRBV27,TRBJ1-5,medium-sized,CASSPSLGEVGQPQHF
TRBV7-9,TRBJ2-1,medium-sized,CASSSLAGGAPINEQFF
TRBV19,TRBJ1-5,medium-sized,CASSIVGGQGFDQPQHF
TRBV19,TRBJ1-2,.,CASSGRGINYGYTF
TRBV20-1,TRBJ2-1,medium-sized,CSARPASGDEQFF
TRBV7-3,TRBJ2-1,large,CASSSGPASYNEQFF
TRBV5-4,TRBJ2-3,medium-sized,CASSLRLLAETDTQYF
TRBV5-6,TRBJ1-2,.,CASSPRPPRSINYGYTF
TRBV20-1,TRBJ2-7,medium-sized,CSARMTGGTGYEQYF
TRBV18,TRBJ2-7,large,CASSRQADEQYF
TRBV29-1,TRBJ2-5,medium-sized,CSVVLLGGNQETQYF
TRBV7-3,TRBJ2-3,large,CASSTQGTDTQYF
TRBV6-5,TRBJ2-3,medium-sized,CASSGTAVGTQYF
TRBV5-1,TRBJ1-3,medium-sized,CASSSQGAREDTIYF
TRBV5-6,TRBJ1-2,medium-sized,CASSLGGYGYTF
TRBV3-1,TRBJ2-7,medium-sized,CASSQGGRDEQYF
TRBV20-1,TRBJ2-2,.,CSARATSGGTGELFF
TRBV7-9,TRBJ2-1,.,CASSSGGRNEQFF
TRBV7-3,TRBJ2-3,medium-sized,CASSFVRTDTQYF
TRBV29-1,TRBJ2-1,large,CSVETGARNEQFF
TRBV6-5,TRBJ2-7,medium-sized,CASSYRSSAFSEQYF
TRBV20-1,TRBJ1-1,medium-sized,CSARVSPNTEAFF